This entry features one TCR beta chain sequence. Its antigen remains unidentified. This sample was included in a study of T cell repertoires in cytomegalovirus infection. Study findings and constraints: CMV carriers with the relevant HLA were identified by cumulative public TCR beta family frequency.

TCRdb re-analysed the reads in MiXCR, keeping a single row per CDR3 protein. The data contain approximately 730,000 distinct CDR3 sequences, around 32% of them singletons. The length of the CDR3 is 12 residues. The germline gives CDR1 MNHNY, CDR2 SVGAGI (reference sequence). V was cut by 5 bases and J by 4 bases, with 9 bases left in between. The sequences come from cultured PBMCs, collected from culture after CMV antigen stimulation. This receptor was taken from a human donor in good health (CMV status not recorded). Some clones in this sample may be carry-over from other donors' samples. The chain links TRBV6-6 to TRBJ2-7; the D gene is possibly TRBD2 (6 bases). CDR3 sequence (DNA): TGTGCCAGCAGTGTGGAGGGGTACGAGCAGTACTTC. This encodes CASSVEGYEQYF.